This TCR beta chain emerged from a study of graft-versus-host responses after intestinal transplantation. Study-level background: Isolated intestinal, liver-intestinal, or multivisceral transplants had been given to the recipients.

Points on this clone: Its antigen is undetermined.

The CDR3 consists of 16 residues. CDR1 is MDHEN and CDR2 is SYDVKM in the germline V gene. V was clipped by 2 bases and J by 4 bases, with 15 bases between them. Only in-frame clones appear in the TCRdb table, and some are missing; sequencing was by immunoSEQ multiplex PCR. Found here are tens of thousands of clones, 85% to 95% of them singletons; the top ten hold approximately 2.7%. The gene calls are TRBV28 and TRBJ2-1, with D perhaps being TRBD1 or TRBD2 (5 bases each). The sequencing here drew on unstimulated CD4+ T cells sorted from spleen or lymph node cells, taken before transplant. The TCR comes from a human donor who was the organ donor for an intestinal transplant. This chain's CDR3 is CASSLPPGRTYNEQFF. The CDR3 DNA follows: TGTGCCAGCAGTTTACCCCCAGGGCGGACTTACAATGAGCAGTTCTTC.